The 26 T cell receptor beta chains below come from one sample, sequenced in a study of blood T cell repertoires in COVID-19. Sequenced by immunoSEQ multiplex PCR; TCRdb stores in-frame clones only, minus some. The sample has approximately 260,000 clones, 89% seen once; the top ten hold around 2.1%. Sequenced sample: peripheral blood. Receptor source: a man aged 50-60 years with acute or convalescent COVID-19.

To note about this clone: The same CDR3 arises from other DNA sequences in this sample as well. The chain is built from TRBV3-1 (or the pseudogene TRBV3-2) and TRBJ2-2; 10 nucleotides match TRBD2. The CDR3 covers 16 residues. V trimming: 0 bases; J trimming: 5 bases; junction bases outside the gene matches: 3. The germline V gene has CDR1 LGHDT and CDR2 YNNKEL (reference sequence). The CDR3 coding sequence is TGTGCCAGCAGCCAAGACAGCGGGGGGGCGACCGGGGAGCTGTTTTTT. It codes for CASSQDSGGATGELFF.

The chain employs TRBV5-1 and TRBJ2-3; 11 bases line up with TRBD2. The CDR3 is made up of 14 amino acids. Germline CDR1 reads SGHRS; CDR2 reads YFSETQ. The V gene end was trimmed by 4 bases and the J gene end by 5 bases; junction bases not matched to a gene: 3. CDR3 bases: TGCGCCAGCAGCGTTAGCGGGGGGGGAGATACGCAGTATTTT. Amino acid sequence: CASSVSGGGDTQYF.

The count of this clone is one. The J gene is TRBJ1-1, the V gene TRBV5-4, with D tentatively TRBD1 (5 bases). The CDR3 sequence is 15 residues long. Trimming removed 0 bases from V and 4 bases from J, with 13 bases in between. Germline CDR1 is SGHNT and CDR2 is YYREEE (reference sequence). The CDR3 nucleotides read TGTGCCAGCAGCTTGGCGACCCTGGGGGGCACTGAAGCTTTCTTT. Residues: CASSLATLGGTEAFF.

The chain recombines TRBV18 with TRBJ1-1; the D gene is possibly TRBD1 (6 bases). V was clipped by 3 bases and J by 4 bases, with 12 bases between them. CDR1 and CDR2 (germline): KGHSH, LQKENI. CDR3 length: 14 residues. The CDR3 protein is CASSPQGISTEAFF. The CDR3 DNA reads TGTGCCAGCTCACCCCAGGGGATAAGCACTGAAGCTTTCTTT. The entire variable domain, with the rest obtained from reference TRBV18 and TRBJ1-1, is as follows: NAGVMQNPRHLVRRRGQEARLRCSPMKGHSHVYWYRQLPEEGLKFMVYLQKENIIDESGMPKERFSAEFPKEGPSILRIQQVVRGDSAAYFCASSPQGISTEAFFGQGTRLTVV.

This CDR3 is CASSSISGLNNEQFF. The DNA of the CDR3 is TGTGCCAGCAGCTCCATAAGCGGCCTCAACAATGAGCAGTTCTTC. The rearrangement links TRBV7-2 to TRBJ2-1; weak D call: TRBD2 (5 bases). Germline CDR1 and CDR2: SGHTA and FQGNSA. The CDR3 extends over 15 amino acids. V was trimmed by 4 bases and J by 5 bases, leaving 15 bases between them.

The chain couples TRBV6-4 to TRBJ1-1; TRBD1 agrees at 7 bases. There are 13 residues in the CDR3. Germline V gene sequence: CDR1 MRHNA, CDR2 SNTAGT. Trimming removed 10 bases from V and 2 bases from J; junction bases left unmatched: 7. The CDR3 DNA is TGTGCCAACACCGGGACAGACAACACTGAAGCTTTCTTT. Translation gives CANTGTDNTEAFF.

This chain links TRBV14 with TRBJ2-7; TRBD1 matches 9 bases. V lost 5 bases and J lost 9; bases outside the gene matches: 11. Per the germline V gene, CDR1 is SGHDN and CDR2 is FVKESK. This CDR3 has 14 residues. DNA of the CDR3: TGTGCCAGCAGCTCCGGGACAGGGTCGTTCGGGCAGTACTTC. As protein: CASSSGTGSFGQYF.

This clone has just one count. Here the CDR3 DNA reads TGTGCCAGCACCCTGGGGGGAGTCACTGAAGCTTTCTTT. Its protein product is CASTLGGVTEAFF. The rearrangement links TRBV5-8 to TRBJ1-1, with TRBD1 as a possible D gene (5 bases). The CDR3 loop spans 13 amino acids. The V end was cut by 6 bases, the J end by 4 bases, with 13 bases between. The germline CDR1 and CDR2 sequences are SGHTS and YDEGEE.

The rearrangement joins TRBV6-5 to TRBJ2-2; no clear D. In germline, CDR1 is MNHEY, CDR2 SVGAGI. V dropped 0 bases and J dropped 6 bases, with 11 bases sitting between them. The CDR3 runs 15 residues. Here the CDR3 reads CASSYSLESAGELFF. CDR3 nucleotides: TGTGCCAGCAGTTACTCTTTAGAAAGCGCCGGGGAGCTGTTTTTT.

J is TRBJ2-4 and V is TRBV19; TRBD1 aligns across 7 bases. This CDR3 region has 15 residues. With V trimmed by 6 bases and J by 6 bases, 11 bases remained unmatched. Germline V gene sequence: CDR1 LNHDA, CDR2 SQIVND (reference sequence). This CDR3 is CASSLQGQRGNIQYF. CDR3 nucleotides: TGTGCCAGTAGCCTCCAGGGACAGAGGGGAAACATTCAGTACTTC. Based on the CDR3 plus reference TRBV19 and TRBJ2-4, the full variable domain is DGGITQSPKYLFRKEGQNVTLSCEQNLNHDAMYWYRQDPGQGLRLIYYSQIVNDFQKGDIAEGYSVSREKKESFPLTVTSAQKNPTAFYLCASSLQGQRGNIQYFGAGTRLSVL.

The DNA of the CDR3 is TGTGCCAGCAGCTGGGCTAACACTGAAGCTTTCTTT. It specifies CASSWANTEAFF. The J gene is TRBJ1-1, the V gene TRBV5-5; unclear D gene. The V gene lost 3 bases and the J gene lost 2 bases, with 5 bases spanning the gap. CDR3 length equals 12 residues. Germline V gene sequence: CDR1 SGHKS, CDR2 YYEKEE (reference sequence). Combining the CDR3 with reference TRBV5-5 and TRBJ1-1 gives the whole variable domain DAGVTQSPTHLIKTRGQQVTLRCSPISGHKSVSWYQQVLGQGPQFIFQYYEKEERGRGNFPDRFSARQFPNYSSELNVNALLLGDSALYLCASSWANTEAFFGQGTRLTVV.

This chain links TRBV9 with TRBJ2-3; D is unclear. The CDR3 contains 12 residues. CDR1 and CDR2 (germline): SGDLS, YYNGEE. V was cut by 3 bases and J by 2 bases, with 4 bases left in between. The CDR3 protein is CASSASTDTQYF. CDR3 coding DNA: TGTGCCAGCAGCGCATCCACAGATACGCAGTATTTT.

The V call is TRBV29-1, the J call TRBJ1-2; possibly TRBD1 for D (5 bases). V lost 3 bases and J lost 4, with 12 bases in between. Looked up from germline, CDR1 is SQVTM and CDR2 is ANQGSEA. The CDR3 runs 13 residues. As DNA, the CDR3 is TGCAGCGTTGACTCCCGGGGGACCTATGGCTACACCTTC. This gives the protein CSVDSRGTYGYTF.

The V call is TRBV13, the J call TRBJ1-6; D might be TRBD1 (5 bases). V was cut by 6 bases and J by 0 bases, with 15 bases left in between. The CDR3 covers 17 residues. Germline V gives CDR1 PRHDT, CDR2 FYEKMQ (reference sequence). The CDR3 coding sequence is TGTGCCAGCAGTCCGAAACAGGCAAGCTCCTATAATTCACCCCTCCACTTT. Residues: CASSPKQASSYNSPLHF.

The V call is TRBV6-1, the J call TRBJ1-3; possibly TRBD1 for D (6 bases). V was cut by 3 bases and J by 0 bases, with 9 bases left in between. Germline loops: CDR1 MNHNS, CDR2 SASEGT. This CDR3 spans 15 amino acids. The chain's CDR3 is CASSDGRGSGNTIYF. The CDR3 nucleotides are TGTGCCAGCAGTGATGGCAGGGGCTCTGGAAACACCATATATTTT.

The chain recombines TRBV5-1 with TRBJ1-2; D call uncertain. Germline-derived CDR1 and CDR2 are SGHRS and YFSETQ. The CDR3 extends over 13 amino acids. Trimming took 4 bases from V and 2 from J, leaving 9 bases between them. The CDR3 region has the DNA TGCGCCAGCAGCCTAGGACTAAACTATGGCTACACCTTC. It encodes CASSLGLNYGYTF. The full variable domain, with the rest looked up from reference TRBV5-1 and TRBJ1-2, is KAGVTQTPRYLIKTRGQQVTLSCSPISGHRSVSWYQQTPGQGLQFLFEYFSETQRNKGNFPGRFSGRQFSNSRSEMNVSTLELGDSALYLCASSLGLNYGYTFGSGTRLTVV.

Only a few counts were recorded for this clone. The chain carries TRBV4-2 and TRBJ1-2; D uncertain. Germline lookup yields CDR1 LGHNA and CDR2 YNFKEQ. V was shortened by 5 bases and J by 7 bases, with 14 bases between the two germline ends. The CDR3 is made up of 13 amino acids. CDR3 coding DNA: TGTGCCAGCAGCACACAGTTACCCGGTGGCTACACCTTC. Amino acid sequence: CASSTQLPGGYTF.

This chain connects TRBV3-1 (or the pseudogene TRBV3-2) to TRBJ1-6; 8 bases map to TRBD1. This CDR3 contains 15 residues. J gave up 8 bases and V 6 bases, and 9 bases lay outside the gene matches. Germline V gives CDR1 LGHDT, CDR2 YNNKEL (reference sequence). The DNA of the CDR3 is TGTGCCAGCAGTCCGGGGACAGGCCATGATTCACCCCTCCACTTT. Its translation: CASSPGTGHDSPLHF.

This chain uses TRBV9 with TRBJ2-1, with D perhaps TRBD2 (5 bases). Trimming removed 6 bases at V and 4 bases at J, with 11 bases between. The CDR3 length is 13 residues. CDR1 is SGDLS and CDR2 is YYNGEE in the germline V gene. The CDR3 DNA reads as TGTGCCAGCACTGAGGGATCTTACAATGAGCAGTTCTTC. Its protein product is CASTEGSYNEQFF.

CDR3 region: CASRDTLPGQGMNTEAFF. The CDR3 DNA follows: TGTGCCAGCAGGGATACGTTACCGGGACAGGGGATGAACACTGAAGCTTTCTTT. The chain recombines TRBV2 with TRBJ1-1; the match to TRBD1 covers 10 bases. The junction had 13 bases not matched to a gene; V was cut back by 6 bases and J by 0 bases. The CDR3 is 18 residues long. The V gene's germline CDR1 is SNHLY and CDR2 FYNNEI.

The chain joins TRBV6-5 to TRBJ2-2; possible D gene TRBD2, 5 bases. CDR3 length equals 14 residues. V lost 6 bases and J 5 bases, leaving 13 bases between the germline ends. CDR1 and CDR2 (germline): MNHEY, SVGAGI. The CDR3 loop is CASREGLRTGELFF. In nucleotides, the CDR3 is TGTGCCAGCAGAGAGGGTCTTCGGACCGGGGAGCTGTTTTTT.

The chain couples TRBV6-6 to TRBJ2-5; no firm D call. The CDR3 consists of 14 residues. The V end was cut by 7 bases, the J end by 0 bases, with 12 bases between. CDR1 MNHNY and CDR2 SVGAGI come from the germline V gene (reference sequence). CDR3 coding DNA: TGTGCCAGCACTGCGGCCCAATACCAAGAGACCCAGTACTTC. Translation: CASTAAQYQETQYF.

This rearrangement joins TRBV5-6 to TRBJ1-6; TRBD1 matches 10 bases. Germline CDR1 and CDR2: SGHDT and YYEEEE. Trimming took 4 bases from V and 9 from J; bases not matched to a gene: 7. The CDR3 totals 15 residues. CDR3 coding DNA: TGTGCCAGCAGCCCCCCGGGACAGGGGATTTCACCCCTCCACTTT. Amino acid sequence: CASSPPGQGISPLHF.

The genes are TRBV9 and TRBJ1-2; 7 bases map to TRBD1. Trimming removed 4 bases from V and 2 bases from J; junction bases left unmatched: 8. CDR3 size: 15 residues. Germline V gene data show CDR1 as SGDLS and CDR2 as YYNGEE. CDR3: CASSSDPGGNYGYTF. In DNA, the CDR3 is TGTGCCAGCAGCTCCGACCCAGGGGGGAACTATGGCTACACCTTC.

A few counts support this clone. V gene TRBV2 combines with J gene TRBJ2-3; D is perhaps TRBD2 (6 bases). V was clipped by 4 bases and J by 2 bases, with 13 bases between them. The germline CDR1 and CDR2 sequences are SNHLY and FYNNEI. This CDR3 contains 15 residues. The CDR3 nucleotides read TGTGCCAGCAGTGCCCGCGGGACCATCACAGATACGCAGTATTTT. Amino acids: CASSARGTITDTQYF.

The chain employs TRBV10-1 and TRBJ2-3; 8 nucleotides agree with TRBD2. CDR1 and CDR2 from the germline V gene are WNHNN and SYGVQD (reference sequence). The CDR3 runs 15 residues. The V segment lost 2 bases and the J segment 1 base; nucleotides outside the gene matches: 2. CDR3 in amino acids: CASSETRGGTDTQYF. The CDR3 DNA is TGCGCCAGCAGTGAGACGCGGGGGGGCACAGATACGCAGTATTTT.